This T cell receptor beta chain was identified in a study of blood T cell repertoires in COVID-19 (dated by TCRdb to 2020 to 2021). Concerning the study at large: Samples covering the acute and convalescent phases of COVID-19 were provided by collaborators in the United States, Italy and Spain. The material from the prospective study consisted of cDNA or gDNA derived from T cells, B-cell-depleted T cells, or PBMCs. Deeply sampled blood TCRbeta repertoires from subjects exposed to, actively infected with, or recovered from COVID-19 were included in the dataset. The repertoires were released in a freely available public database intended as a resource for research on the immune response to SARS-CoV-2. The samples were drawn from two sources: the first 160 participants of the ongoing ImmuneRACE study, and over 1,000 subjects contributed by 6 global collaborators. A de-identified subject ID, COVID-19 status, age in years and sex were almost always included in the sample metadata. Where HLA class I and class II types were available, the types were taken from metadata supplied by the sample provider, not from assay-based typing. Paper-wide results and their limitations: Clinical and demographic metadata were provided uncurated, with the amount varying by source and participant.

Details on this clone: What this receptor recognizes is not known. Within one base of it there is no much larger clone, and no base qualities were kept.

The CDR3 runs 14 amino acids, cysteine and phenylalanine included. Left in the record is the CDR3 DNA by itself, 42 bases read in frame from the first base. At the junction V is shortened by 6 bases and J by 5 bases; bases outside the gene matches: 5. The germline V gene (reference sequence) supplies CDR1 LNHDA and CDR2 SQIVND. A second Seattle source provided samples from volunteer blood donors who had recovered from COVID-19. Collaborating institutions collected whole blood in K2EDTA tubes following their own protocols. For TCRbeta analysis, collaborators shipped samples in one of three forms: frozen whole blood, isolated PBMCs, or DNA extracted from either of those sample types. TCRbeta CDR3 regions were amplified from genomic DNA using the immunoSEQ Assay, a bias-controlled multiplex PCR. As for the original processing: Within the assay, amplification of reference gene primers was used to estimate how many nucleated cells each sample contained. To quantify the absolute abundance of each unique TCRbeta CDR3 rearrangement, sequence reads were collapsed and filtered. For each sample, productive Simpson clonality was calculated by taking the square root of Simpson's diversity index across productive rearrangements. TCRdb re-hosts the immuneACCESS table, in-frame sequences only. Its copies lack some clones; in the studies checked, an unresolved V gene accounts for under half of them, and the cause for the rest is not known. Clonal size and the V and J genes are those of that table, whereas D and trimming came from the DNA. Here the sample has fewer than 300,000 clones; about 87% occur a single time. Over 1.2% of the sample is taken by the ten largest.

The specimen was peripheral blood. The receptor comes from a woman aged 40 to 50 who had recovered from COVID-19. This chain joins TRBV19 to TRBJ1-4; 8 junctional bases match TRBD1. At the DNA level, the sequence is TGTGCCAGTAGAGAGGGACAGGAGAATGAAAAACTGTTTTTT. Translated, it reads CASREGQENEKLFF.